This TCR beta chain appears in the sequencing data of a study of T cells in Graves' hyperthyroidism and ophthalmopathy. Overall study findings and caveats: Blood also held most thyroid clonotypes expanded beyond 0.001. A median approximately 6.8 months before onset, the model predicted ophthalmopathy.

Researchers amplified the TCR beta CDR3 regions from RNA transcripts. The primer set for the first-round RT-PCR of the TCR CDR3 was HTBI. TCRdb fed the multiplex PCR reads into MiXCR, producing one record per CDR3 protein. The sample has roughly 500,000 distinct CDR3 sequences, approximately 44% seen once. Exclusion of a patient resulted from uncontrolled infection, other autoimmune disease, pregnancy or lactation. Based on clinical symptoms, serum thyroxine and TRAb, thyroid ultrasound and orbital computed tomography, diagnoses were reached. As concerns this clonotype: The antigen is not known.

Germline assignment: CDR1 SGHAT and CDR2 FQNNGV. V was trimmed by 5 bases and J by 0 bases, leaving 13 bases between them. This CDR3 spans 15 amino acids. The sample was peripheral blood or thyroid tissue (not recorded which). This sequence joins TRBV11-2 and TRBJ2-5; D gene unclear. The receptor comes from an adult woman with Graves' disease, either hyperthyroidism or ophthalmopathy (not recorded which). This CDR3 is CASSQGYSYQETQYF. The CDR3 DNA reads TGTGCCAGCAGCCAAGGGTATAGCTACCAAGAGACCCAGTACTTC.